These 30 T cell receptor beta chains were all obtained from the same sample, sequenced in a study of cytomegalovirus exposure and HLA in healthy donors. The PCR employed 60 Vbeta primers together with 13 Jbeta primers. Libraries were prepared by immunoSEQ multiplex PCR; TCRdb keeps only in-frame clonotypes and omits some of them. The sample consists of fewer than 200,000 clones, roughly 80% of them appearing once. Sequenced input: PBMCs. Source of these receptors: a human donor in good health.

The chain recombines TRBV2 with TRBJ2-2; 7 positions match TRBD1. Germline values: CDR1 SNHLY, CDR2 FYNNEI. Losses at the gene ends were 5 bases for V and 4 bases for J; bases not matched to a gene: 7. This CDR3 region has 15 residues. CDR3 DNA: TGTGCCAGCAGTCCCGGGACAGCTTTCACCGGGGAGCTGTTTTTT. This sequence encodes CASSPGTAFTGELFF.

V usage is TRBV7-2 and J usage is TRBJ1-2; perhaps TRBD1 as D (5 bases). V was clipped by 4 bases and J by 5 bases, with 17 bases between them. The length of the CDR3 is 15 residues. The germline CDR1 and CDR2 sequences are SGHTA and FQGNSA. The CDR3 nucleotides are TGTGCCAGCAGCTCCGGTAGGGGCGGTTTTTATGGCTACACCTTC. Residues: CASSSGRGGFYGYTF. Full variable domain (rest looked up from reference TRBV7-2 and TRBJ1-2): GAGVSQSPSNKVTEKGKDVELRCDPISGHTALYWYRQSLGQGLEFLIYFQGNSAPDKSGLPSDRFSAERTGGSVSTLTIQRTQQEDSAVYLCASSSGRGGFYGYTFGSGTRLTVV.

The genes are TRBV10-3 and TRBJ1-1; D ambiguous. Looked up from germline, CDR1 is ENHRY and CDR2 is SYGVKD. Trimming stripped 1 base from V and 0 bases from J, with 12 bases between. The CDR3 consists of 16 residues. The chain's CDR3 is CAISEWRVSVNTEAFF. CDR3 nucleotide sequence: TGTGCCATCAGTGAGTGGCGGGTTTCGGTGAACACTGAAGCTTTCTTT.

This clone was seen only once. This chain links TRBV4-1 with TRBJ2-7; 11 bases line up with TRBD2. Unmatched junction bases numbered 9, after V lost 5 bases and J lost 6 bases. The germline V gene encodes CDR1 MGHRA and CDR2 YSYEKL. CDR3 size: 15 residues. The CDR3 sequence is CASSFAGTSGREQYF. The CDR3 DNA follows: TGCGCCAGCAGCTTCGCCGGGACTAGCGGTCGCGAGCAGTACTTC.

The chain uses TRBV6-5 and TRBJ1-2, with 7 bases identical to TRBD1. CDR1 MNHEY and CDR2 SVGAGI come from the germline V gene. J was trimmed by 8 bases and V by 7 bases; bases with no gene match: 13. The CDR3 length is 14 residues. The CDR3 coding sequence is TGTGCCAGCACCAAGACCAACAGGGGAGGAGGCTACACCTTC. Translated: CASTKTNRGGGYTF.

The rearrangement uses TRBV7-6 and TRBJ1-6, with D possibly being TRBD1 (6 bases). CDR1 is SGHVS and CDR2 is FNYEAQ in the germline V gene. The ends were cut back, 1 base at V and 3 bases at J, with 7 bases in the middle. The length of the CDR3 is 15 residues. Here the CDR3 DNA reads TGTGCCAGCAGCTTAGACAGGGTCTATAATTCACCCCTCCACTTT. Translating gives CASSLDRVYNSPLHF.

The chain couples TRBV19 to TRBJ2-7, with 13 bases that match TRBD2. With 4 bases clipped from V and 1 base from J, the junction kept 1 base outside the gene matches. Germline CDR1 LNHDA, CDR2 SQIVND (reference sequence). This CDR3 spans 15 amino acids. CDR3 region: CASSRLAGGSYEQYF. The CDR3 nucleotides are TGTGCCAGTAGTAGACTAGCGGGGGGTTCCTACGAGCAGTACTTC.

This chain uses TRBV4-3 with TRBJ1-2; 8 nucleotides match TRBD1. V shed 0 bases, J shed 6 bases, and the junction held 6 bases outside the gene matches. This CDR3 has 15 residues. Germline values: CDR1 LGHNA, CDR2 YSLEER. The CDR3 DNA reads as TGCGCCAGCAGCCAAGATTGGGCAGGGGGCGATGGCTACACCTTC. Translation: CASSQDWAGGDGYTF.

The chain carries TRBV7-2 and TRBJ1-5, with 8 bases that match TRBD1. V lost 4 bases and J lost 4; bases outside the gene matches: 9. The CDR3 contains 16 residues. Germline CDR1 and CDR2: SGHTA and FQGNSA. The CDR3 region is CASSSSTGVNNQPQHF. The DNA of the CDR3 is TGTGCCAGCAGCTCGTCGACAGGGGTTAATAATCAGCCCCAGCATTTT.

V is TRBV5-1 and J is TRBJ2-7, with 11 bases matching TRBD1. V lost 4 bases, J lost 3 bases, and 3 bases stayed unmatched. From germline, CDR1 is SGHRS and CDR2 YFSETQ. The CDR3 sequence is 14 residues long. The CDR3 protein is CASSPGQGVYEQYF. The CDR3 DNA reads as TGCGCCAGCAGCCCGGGACAGGGGGTCTACGAGCAGTACTTC.

This sequence joins TRBV4-3 and TRBJ2-3, with 11 bases matching TRBD2. V gave up 0 bases and J gave up 6 bases; unmatched junction bases: 2. Germline V gene data show CDR1 as LGHNA and CDR2 as YSLEER. The CDR3 totals 15 residues. DNA for the CDR3: TGCGCCAGCAGCCAAGATAGCGGGGGGGCTGATACGCAGTATTTT. As protein: CASSQDSGGADTQYF.

This clone appeared a few times. The V gene is TRBV4-1, the J gene TRBJ1-3; the D is unclear. This CDR3 contains 16 residues. The V end was cut by 4 bases, the J end by 4 bases, with 17 bases between. The V gene's germline CDR1 is MGHRA and CDR2 YSYEKL. As DNA, the CDR3 is TGCGCCAGCAGCCCGGAAGGCGTGGAGTCGGGAAACACCATATATTTT. Its translation is CASSPEGVESGNTIYF.

The V and J genes are TRBV7-2 and TRBJ2-1; D is undetermined. Germline CDR1 is SGHTA and CDR2 is FQGNSA. The length of the CDR3 is 13 residues. V lost 6 bases, J lost 2 bases, and 8 bases lay in between. CDR3 protein: CASRKLPYNEQFF. CDR3 in DNA: TGTGCCAGCAGGAAGCTACCCTACAATGAGCAGTTCTTC. The entire variable domain, with the rest obtained from reference TRBV7-2 and TRBJ2-1, is as follows: GAGVSQSPSNKVTEKGKDVELRCDPISGHTALYWYRQSLGQGLEFLIYFQGNSAPDKSGLPSDRFSAERTGGSVSTLTIQRTQQEDSAVYLCASRKLPYNEQFFGPGTRLTVL.

As concerns this clone: An end of the junction differs from the germline gene, which may be a read error. The chain has TRBV7-7 and TRBJ1-2; D possibly corresponds to TRBD1 (6 bases). The CDR3 totals 15 residues. The germline V gene has CDR1 SSHAT and CDR2 FNYEAQ (reference sequence). Here the CDR3 DNA reads TGTGCCAGCAGCCCAGGAGAGGTAGGGACACTTGGCCTTGATTTC. This codes for CASSPGEVGTLGLDF. The full variable domain, its missing parts supplied by reference TRBV7-7 and TRBJ1-2, is GAGVSQSPRYKVTKRGQDVTLRCDPISSHATLYWYQQALGQGPEFLTYFNYEAQPDKSGLPSDRFSAERPEGSISTLTIQRTEQRDSAMYRCASSPGEVGTLGLDFGSGTRLTVV.

This clone was recorded a few times. This chain links TRBV13 with TRBJ1-1, with D possibly being TRBD1 (5 bases). V shed 0 bases and J shed 5 bases, with 10 bases lying between them. CDR1 is PRHDT and CDR2 is FYEKMQ in the germline V gene (reference sequence). The length of the CDR3 is 14 residues. CDR3 nucleotides: TGTGCCAGCAGCTTAGGAGACAGAGGTACTGAAGCTTTCTTT. Protein: CASSLGDRGTEAFF.

Here the CDR3 reads CASGGIGRITDTQYF. The CDR3 DNA reads as TGTGCCAGCGGGGGGATTGGGAGGATCACAGATACGCAGTATTTT. The rearrangement joins TRBV6-5 to TRBJ2-3; TRBD2 might be the D (6 bases). Deletions cut 8 bases from V and 2 bases from J, with 17 bases between. The CDR3 loop spans 15 amino acids. Germline lookup yields CDR1 MNHEY and CDR2 SVGAGI.

The CDR3 region has the DNA TGTGCCAGTAGTATTTCGGTGTATAGCGGGGGAAGGAACACCGGGGAGCTGTTTTTT. It encodes CASSISVYSGGRNTGELFF. The rearrangement joins TRBV19 to TRBJ2-2; 9 nucleotides agree with TRBD2. The CDR3 consists of 19 residues. Germline V gene lookup returns CDR1 LNHDA and CDR2 SQIVND (reference sequence). V lost 3 bases and J lost 1; bases outside the gene matches: 12.

This rearrangement joins TRBV4-3 to TRBJ1-1, with TRBD1 identical over 8 bases. V trimming: 3 bases; J trimming: 5 bases; junction bases outside the gene matches: 8. CDR1 is LGHNA and CDR2 is YSLEER in the germline V gene. The CDR3 is 15 residues long. CDR3 sequence: CASSQGDRGLTEAFF. In nucleotides, the CDR3 is TGCGCCAGCAGCCAGGGCGACAGGGGCCTAACTGAAGCTTTCTTT.

The chain combines TRBV25-1 with TRBJ1-5; 8 bases are a match to TRBD1. The CDR3 has 17 amino acids. The V gene's germline CDR1 is MGHDK and CDR2 SYGVNS. The V segment lost 1 base and the J segment 0 bases; nucleotides outside the gene matches: 5. The chain's CDR3 is CASSESQGANSNQPQHF. In DNA, the CDR3 is TGTGCCAGCAGTGAATCCCAGGGGGCAAATAGCAATCAGCCCCAGCATTTT.

This clone was counted only a few times. The rearrangement joins TRBV7-2 to TRBJ2-4, with 7 bases identical to TRBD2. The germline CDR1 and CDR2 sequences are SGHTA and FQGNSA. Trimming removed 0 bases from V and 0 bases from J; junction bases left unmatched: 14. The CDR3 is made up of 20 amino acids. The CDR3 sequence is CASSLALEAGYYLAKNIQYF. The CDR3 nucleotides are TGTGCCAGCAGCTTAGCGCTAGAAGCGGGGTACTACCTAGCCAAAAACATTCAGTACTTC.

A few counts support this clone. The chain couples TRBV4-3 to TRBJ1-1; 8 bases line up with TRBD1. Germline CDR1 reads LGHNA; CDR2 reads YSLEER. The CDR3 loop spans 15 amino acids. With 1 base clipped from V and 0 bases from J, the junction kept 1 base outside the gene matches. This CDR3 is CASSQGTGLNTEAFF. The CDR3, as DNA: TGCGCCAGCAGCCAAGGGACAGGGTTGAACACTGAAGCTTTCTTT.

The chain uses TRBV5-4 and TRBJ1-4; D is unresolved. The CDR3 has 16 amino acids. Trimming pared 2 bases from V and 3 bases from J, leaving 14 bases between. Germline V lookup: CDR1 SGHNT, CDR2 YYREEE (reference sequence). The CDR3 is CASSLGEVPANEKLFF. The DNA of the CDR3 is TGTGCCAGCAGCTTAGGAGAGGTTCCAGCTAATGAAAAACTGTTTTTT.

The J gene is TRBJ1-2, the V gene TRBV7-2, with D tentatively TRBD1 (6 bases). The CDR3 runs to 15 residues. V lost 5 bases, J lost 0 bases, and 13 bases lay in between. Per the germline V gene, CDR1 is SGHTA and CDR2 is FQGNSA. In nucleotides, the CDR3 is TGTGCCAGCAGCCAAGGACAGCTTCCTAACTATGGCTACACCTTC. Its translation: CASSQGQLPNYGYTF.

The CDR3 bases are TGTGCCAGCAGCAAGGGACAACAAGAGACCCAGTACTTC. It yields the protein CASSKGQQETQYF. The chain recombines TRBV21-1 with TRBJ2-5; the D segment call TRBD1 is taken from the table without a DNA check. TRBV21-1 is flagged as a pseudogene. The CDR3 is made up of 13 amino acids.

The rearrangement links TRBV28 to TRBJ1-2, with TRBD1 as a possible D gene (6 bases). Germline V gene data show CDR1 as MDHEN and CDR2 as SYDVKM. The V end lost 7 bases, the J end lost 8 bases, and 20 bases lay between the germline ends. This CDR3 comprises 14 residues. DNA of the CDR3: TGTGCCAGCACATTATCCGGGACATCGGGCGGCTACACCTTC. It is translated as CASTLSGTSGGYTF.

The rearrangement joins TRBV10-2 to TRBJ1-4, with 7 positions matching TRBD1. J lost 10 bases, V lost 2 bases, and 10 bases had no gene match. Germline loops: CDR1 WSHSY, CDR2 SAAADI. The CDR3 consists of 15 residues. For the CDR3, the DNA is TGCGCCAGCAGTGAGACACAGGGGAGAGATGGAAAACTGTTTTTT. Protein: CASSETQGRDGKLFF.

This clone was found once. This chain connects TRBV7-2 to TRBJ2-5; 8 bases fit TRBD2. This CDR3 has 17 amino acids. Germline V CDR1 and CDR2: SGHTA, FQGNSA. The ends lost 0 bases at V and 5 bases at J; junction bases unmatched: 11. The CDR3 bases are TGTGCCAGCAGCTTAGCTCTTTTGACGGGGGGGCTTGAGACCCAGTACTTC. Its protein product is CASSLALLTGGLETQYF.

The rearrangement joins TRBV19 to TRBJ1-4; the match to TRBD1 covers 7 bases. CDR1 is LNHDA and CDR2 is SQIVND in the germline V gene (reference sequence). Losses at the gene ends were 6 bases for V and 11 bases for J; bases not matched to a gene: 12. The CDR3 spans 14 residues. The DNA for the CDR3 is TGTGCCAGTAGAGAGAGGGACAGCAGGCGTAAACTGTTTTTT. Translating gives CASRERDSRRKLFF.

This chain joins TRBV12-5 and TRBJ2-1; D possibly corresponds to TRBD2 (5 bases). Trimming removed 7 bases at V and 0 bases at J, with 19 bases between. Germline assignment: CDR1 LGHNT and CDR2 FRNRAP. CDR3 length: 17 amino acids. Here the CDR3 reads CASAEDGILYSYNEQFF. CDR3 DNA: TGTGCTAGTGCCGAAGACGGGATTCTTTACTCCTACAATGAGCAGTTCTTC.

The J gene is TRBJ2-3, the V gene TRBV5-4; 8 nucleotides line up with TRBD2. The CDR3 sequence is 15 residues long. Unmatched junction bases numbered 8, after V lost 4 bases and J lost 4 bases. CDR1 SGHNT and CDR2 YYREEE come from the germline V gene (reference sequence). The CDR3, as DNA: TGTGCCAGCAGCCCCGGGACTAGGGACTCAGATACGCAGTATTTT. This encodes CASSPGTRDSDTQYF.